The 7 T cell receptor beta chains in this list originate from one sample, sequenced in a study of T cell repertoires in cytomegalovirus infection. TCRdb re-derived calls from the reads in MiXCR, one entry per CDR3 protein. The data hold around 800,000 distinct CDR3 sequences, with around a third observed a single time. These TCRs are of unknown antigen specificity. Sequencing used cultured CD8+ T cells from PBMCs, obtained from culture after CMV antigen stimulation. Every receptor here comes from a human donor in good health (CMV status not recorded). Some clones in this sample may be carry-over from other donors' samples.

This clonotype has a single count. CDR3 DNA: TGTGCCATCAGTGATAGCTCCTACAATGAGCAGTTCTTC. It yields the protein CAISDSSYNEQFF. This chain connects TRBV10-3 to TRBJ2-1; D uncertain. CDR3 length: 13 residues. V lost 3 bases to trimming and J lost 0 bases, with 3 bases between them. Germline CDR1 and CDR2: ENHRY and SYGVKD.

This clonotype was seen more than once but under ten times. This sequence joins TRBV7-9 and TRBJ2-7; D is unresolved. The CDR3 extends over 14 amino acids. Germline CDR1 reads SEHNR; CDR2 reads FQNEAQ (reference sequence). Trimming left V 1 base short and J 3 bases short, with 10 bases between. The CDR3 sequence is CASSLEGRYYEQYF. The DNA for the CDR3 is TGTGCCAGCAGCTTAGAAGGACGGTACTACGAGCAGTACTTC.

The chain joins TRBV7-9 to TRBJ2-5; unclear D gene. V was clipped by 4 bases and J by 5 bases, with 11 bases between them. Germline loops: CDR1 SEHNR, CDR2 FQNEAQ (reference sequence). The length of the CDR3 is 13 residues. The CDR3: CASSSGHYETQYF. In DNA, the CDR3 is TGTGCCAGCAGCTCGGGCCACTACGAGACCCAGTACTTC.

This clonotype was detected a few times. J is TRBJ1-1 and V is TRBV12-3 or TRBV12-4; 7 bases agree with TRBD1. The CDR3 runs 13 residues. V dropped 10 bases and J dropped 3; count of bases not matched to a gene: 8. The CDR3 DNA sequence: TGTGCCACCTCGGGACAGCCGGACACTGAAGCTTTCTTT. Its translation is CATSGQPDTEAFF.

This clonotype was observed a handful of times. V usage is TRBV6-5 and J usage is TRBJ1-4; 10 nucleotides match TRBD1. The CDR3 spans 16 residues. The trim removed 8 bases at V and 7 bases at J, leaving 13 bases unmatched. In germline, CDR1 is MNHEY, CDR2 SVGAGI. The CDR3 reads CASRGGTGALGEKLFF. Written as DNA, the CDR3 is TGTGCCAGCCGGGGGGGGACAGGGGCCCTCGGTGAAAAACTGTTTTTT.

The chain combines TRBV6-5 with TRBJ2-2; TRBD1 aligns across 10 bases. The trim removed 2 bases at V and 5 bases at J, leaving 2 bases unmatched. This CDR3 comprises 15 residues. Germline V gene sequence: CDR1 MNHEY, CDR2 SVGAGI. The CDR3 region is CASSYDRGQTGELFF. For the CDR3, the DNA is TGTGCCAGCAGTTACGACAGGGGGCAAACCGGGGAGCTGTTTTTT.

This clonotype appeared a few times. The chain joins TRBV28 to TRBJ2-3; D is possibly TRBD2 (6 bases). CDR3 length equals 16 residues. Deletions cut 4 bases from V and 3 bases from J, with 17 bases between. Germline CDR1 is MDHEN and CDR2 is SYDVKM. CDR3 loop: CASSSKLAPPTDTQYF. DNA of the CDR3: TGTGCCAGCAGTTCCAAACTAGCACCCCCAACAGATACGCAGTATTTT.